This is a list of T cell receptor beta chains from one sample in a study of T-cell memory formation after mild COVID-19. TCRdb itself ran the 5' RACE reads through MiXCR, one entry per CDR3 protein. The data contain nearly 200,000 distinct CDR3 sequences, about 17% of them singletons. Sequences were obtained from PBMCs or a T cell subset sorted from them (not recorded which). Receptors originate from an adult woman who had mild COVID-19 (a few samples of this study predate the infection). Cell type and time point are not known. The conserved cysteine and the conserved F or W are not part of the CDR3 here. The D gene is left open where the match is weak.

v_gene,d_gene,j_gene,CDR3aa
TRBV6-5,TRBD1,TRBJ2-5,ASSYSGTGEETQY
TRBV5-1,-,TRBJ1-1,ASSLVWGVNTEAF
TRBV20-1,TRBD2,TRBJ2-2,SARSGLDHAGELF
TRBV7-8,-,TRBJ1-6,ASSFETGGNSPLH
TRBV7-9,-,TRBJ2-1,ASSSRPPDFYNEQF
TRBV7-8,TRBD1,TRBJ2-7,ASSLKTGAYYEQY
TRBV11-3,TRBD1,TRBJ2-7,ASRAGTAYEQY
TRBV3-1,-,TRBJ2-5,ASSQAPLTDGR
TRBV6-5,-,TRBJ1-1,ASSYLGSTEAF
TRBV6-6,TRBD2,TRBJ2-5,ASSRGTSGGLQETQY
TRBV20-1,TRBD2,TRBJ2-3,SAQRTSGRSDTQY
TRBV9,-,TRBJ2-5,ASSVQGKETQY
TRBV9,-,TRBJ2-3,ASSVEWSTDTQY
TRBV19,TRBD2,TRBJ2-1,ASSPRTSGNNEQF
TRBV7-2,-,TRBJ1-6,ASSLVQGRLISSSYNSPLH
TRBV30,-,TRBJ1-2,AWSRWTVYGYT
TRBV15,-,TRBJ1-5,ATSRFGPGGINPQH
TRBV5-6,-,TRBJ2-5,ASSRQVETQY
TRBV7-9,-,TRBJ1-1,ASSFSSGNEAF
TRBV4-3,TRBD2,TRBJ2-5,ASSQEVRGLAGFGETQY